This entry features one T cell receptor (beta chain) sequence. The data belong to a study of blood T cell repertoires in COVID-19. Germline V gene data show CDR1 as ENHRY and CDR2 as SYGVKD. There are 15 residues in the CDR3. V lost 10 bases to trimming and J lost 1 base; unmatched junction nucleotides: 10. The method was immunoSEQ multiplex PCR; TCRdb's version includes in-frame clones alone and lacks a portion of them. The sample records under 45,000 clones, around four fifths being singletons. This receptor was obtained from an elderly woman with active or convalescent COVID-19. The sequenced material came from peripheral blood. The chain uses TRBV10-3 and TRBJ1-5; 7 bases are shared with TRBD1. The CDR3, as DNA: TGTGCCACCCGGCGGGACAGAGTAAGCAATCAGCCCCAGCATTTT. Protein product: CATRRDRVSNQPQHF.